A selection of T cell receptor beta chains follows, all from one sample in a study of CD8+ T cells in alopecia areata. Assay: immunoSEQ multiplex PCR; the TCRdb copy retains only in-frame clones and omits some. Of roughly 220,000 clones detected, under 70% appear once; the ten largest clones hold approximately 1.2%. The sample in question was CD4+ T cells sorted from blood, obtained between weeks 44 and 45, from a patient treated with tofacitinib. The origin of the receptors is a human donor with alopecia areata. CDR3s leave out the opening cysteine and the closing phenylalanine or tryptophan.

v_call: TRBV5-1; cdr3_length: 13; j_call: TRBJ1-6; cdr3_aa: ASSPEGGQVTPLH
v_call: TRBV6-1; cdr3_length: 8; j_call: TRBJ2-7; cdr3_aa: ASTDYEQY
v_call: TRBV7-9; cdr3_length: 12; j_call: TRBJ2-1; cdr3_aa: ASSLEDSYNEQF
v_call: TRBV2; cdr3_length: 11; j_call: TRBJ2-5; cdr3_aa: ASSTSGGETQY
v_call: TRBV11-3; cdr3_length: 12; j_call: TRBJ2-4; cdr3_aa: ASSSQGWEDIQY
v_call: TRBV4-3; cdr3_length: 12; j_call: TRBJ2-6; cdr3_aa: ASKGGSGANVLT
v_call: TRBV7-3; cdr3_length: 12; j_call: TRBJ2-2; cdr3_aa: ASSEYLNTGELF
v_call: TRBV7-2; cdr3_length: 14; j_call: TRBJ2-5; cdr3_aa: ASSLMSGGAQETQY
v_call: TRBV29-1; cdr3_length: 11; j_call: TRBJ2-5; cdr3_aa: SVEEITQETQY
v_call: TRBV2; cdr3_length: 9; j_call: TRBJ1-2; cdr3_aa: ANPGLYGYT
v_call: TRBV5-1; cdr3_length: 12; j_call: TRBJ2-7; cdr3_aa: ASSLTGTGGEQY
v_call: TRBV14; cdr3_length: 12; j_call: TRBJ1-1; cdr3_aa: ASSHLGGVAEAF
v_call: TRBV30; cdr3_length: 12; j_call: TRBJ1-2; cdr3_aa: AWTRVPLGYGYT
v_call: TRBV20-1; cdr3_length: 9; j_call: TRBJ2-7; cdr3_aa: SARGTFEQY
v_call: TRBV11-1; cdr3_length: 13; j_call: TRBJ2-1; cdr3_aa: ASSPVRTGGNEQF
v_call: TRBV2; cdr3_length: 9; j_call: TRBJ2-7; cdr3_aa: ASHRLGEQY
v_call: TRBV5-6; cdr3_length: 13; j_call: TRBJ1-1; cdr3_aa: ASSSQGAANTEAF
v_call: TRBV13; cdr3_length: 14; j_call: TRBJ1-6; cdr3_aa: ASSLPTGALNSPLH
v_call: TRBV5-6; cdr3_length: 13; j_call: TRBJ1-5; cdr3_aa: ASSFGGRSDQPQH
v_call: TRBV5-6; cdr3_length: 10; j_call: TRBJ1-5; cdr3_aa: ASSQGSQPQH
v_call: TRBV11-1; cdr3_length: 12; j_call: TRBJ2-1; cdr3_aa: ASSFRLAGGEQF
v_call: TRBV6-5; cdr3_length: 11; j_call: TRBJ1-1; cdr3_aa: ASRPGTVAEAF
v_call: TRBV29-1; cdr3_length: 13; j_call: TRBJ2-2; cdr3_aa: SAGPGGIPTGELF
v_call: TRBV29-1; cdr3_length: 12; j_call: TRBJ2-3; cdr3_aa: SVEVGGAGGTQY
v_call: TRBV9; cdr3_length: 11; j_call: TRBJ1-2; cdr3_aa: ASSLLGGGGYT
v_call: TRBV11-2; cdr3_length: 12; j_call: TRBJ1-1; cdr3_aa: ASSFQGVNTEAF
v_call: TRBV30; cdr3_length: 11; j_call: TRBJ2-5; cdr3_aa: AWDTGMQETQY
v_call: TRBV7-6; cdr3_length: 10; j_call: TRBJ2-5; cdr3_aa: ASSWSWETQY
v_call: TRBV29-1; cdr3_length: 15; j_call: TRBJ2-6; cdr3_aa: SVEDRALLSGANVLT
v_call: TRBV10-3; cdr3_length: 13; j_call: TRBJ1-6; cdr3_aa: AISEGGTGASPLH
v_call: TRBV7-9; cdr3_length: 14; j_call: TRBJ2-6; cdr3_aa: ASSWVGSSGANVLT
v_call: TRBV30; cdr3_length: 13; j_call: TRBJ2-4; cdr3_aa: AWSGGGTVENIQY
v_call: TRBV29-1; cdr3_length: 12; j_call: TRBJ2-2; cdr3_aa: SVADRVDGGELF